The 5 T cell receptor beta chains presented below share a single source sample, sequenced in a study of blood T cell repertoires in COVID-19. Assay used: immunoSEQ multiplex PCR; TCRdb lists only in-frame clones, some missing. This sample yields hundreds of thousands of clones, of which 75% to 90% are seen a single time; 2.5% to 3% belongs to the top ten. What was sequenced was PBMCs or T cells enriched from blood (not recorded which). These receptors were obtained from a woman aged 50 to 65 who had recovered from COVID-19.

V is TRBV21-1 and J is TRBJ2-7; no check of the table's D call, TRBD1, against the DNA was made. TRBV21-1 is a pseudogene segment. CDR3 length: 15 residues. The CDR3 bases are TGTGCCAGCAGCAACCTCGACTGGAGACAGGACGAGCAGTACTTC. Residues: CASSNLDWRQDEQYF.

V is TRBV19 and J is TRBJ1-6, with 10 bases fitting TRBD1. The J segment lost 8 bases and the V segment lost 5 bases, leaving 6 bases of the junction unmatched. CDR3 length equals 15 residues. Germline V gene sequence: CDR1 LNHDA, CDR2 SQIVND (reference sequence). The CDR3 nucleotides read TGTGCCAGTAGTGTCCCGGGACAGGGGTATTCACCCCTCCACTTT. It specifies CASSVPGQGYSPLHF.

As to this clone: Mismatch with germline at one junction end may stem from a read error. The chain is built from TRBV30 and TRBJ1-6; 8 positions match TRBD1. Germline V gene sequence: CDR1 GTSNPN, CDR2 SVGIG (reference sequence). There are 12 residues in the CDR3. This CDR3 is CAWSSSGTGHLF. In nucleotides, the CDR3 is TGTGCCTGGAGTTCCTCCGGGACAGGACACCTTTTT.

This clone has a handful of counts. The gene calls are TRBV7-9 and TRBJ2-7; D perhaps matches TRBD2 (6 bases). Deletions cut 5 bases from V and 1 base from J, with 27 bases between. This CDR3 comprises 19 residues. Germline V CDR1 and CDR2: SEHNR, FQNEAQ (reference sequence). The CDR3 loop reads CASSRGGGVRDHKSYEQYF. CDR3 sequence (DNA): TGTGCCAGCAGCCGAGGAGGCGGGGTCCGGGACCACAAATCCTACGAGCAGTACTTC.

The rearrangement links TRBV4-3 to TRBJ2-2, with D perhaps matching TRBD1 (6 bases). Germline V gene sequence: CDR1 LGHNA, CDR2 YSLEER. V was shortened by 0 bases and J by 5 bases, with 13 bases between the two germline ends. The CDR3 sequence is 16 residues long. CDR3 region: CASSQDSTRGTGELFF. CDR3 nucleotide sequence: TGCGCCAGCAGCCAAGACTCGACAAGGGGGACCGGGGAGCTGTTTTTT.